One sample yielded the 16 T cell receptor beta chains listed below, sequenced in a study of CD8 T cells in Susac syndrome. cDNA came from around 0.5 to 1 ug RNA primed by random hexamers. MiXCR, applied by TCRdb to the immunoSEQ multiplex PCR reads, yields one record per CDR3 protein. The table has some 48,000 distinct CDR3 sequences, 80% to 95% seen once. Material for sequencing was CD8+ T cells from PBMCs. The receptors come from a human donor in good health.

The chain has TRBV9 and TRBJ2-3; 9 bases agree with TRBD2. The CDR3 runs 15 residues. Germline values: CDR1 SGDLS, CDR2 YYNGEE. The V segment lost 3 bases and the J segment 4 bases; nucleotides outside the gene matches: 6. The CDR3 region is CASSAAGGAADTQYF. The CDR3 coding sequence is TGTGCCAGCAGCGCAGCGGGAGGAGCTGCAGATACGCAGTATTTT.

J is TRBJ2-2 and V is TRBV9; D remains unclear. The germline V and J ends were trimmed by 7 bases and 0 bases, with 7 bases remaining between them. The germline gives CDR1 SGDLS, CDR2 YYNGEE. CDR3 length: 13 residues. The CDR3 nucleotides read TGTGCCAGCGGGCAGACGAACACCGGGGAGCTGTTTTTT. Its translation is CASGQTNTGELFF. Variable domain in full (rest from reference TRBV9 and TRBJ2-2): DSGVTQTPKHLITATGQRVTLRCSPRSGDLSVYWYQQSLDQGLQFLIQYYNGEERAKGNILERFSAQQFPDLHSELNLSSLELGDSALYFCASGQTNTGELFFGEGSRLTVL.

The chain carries TRBV23-1 and TRBJ1-2, with D possibly being TRBD1 (6 bases). TRBV23-1 is reported as an ORF; its role is uncertain. V was trimmed by 4 bases and J by 2 bases, leaving 20 bases between them. This CDR3 contains 17 residues. The CDR3 sequence is CASSPLSPGHLNYGYTF. The CDR3 DNA sequence: TGCGCCAGCAGTCCCCTATCCCCGGGACACCTGAACTATGGCTACACCTTC.

The CDR3 nucleotides are TGTGCCAGCAGCCAAGGACTAGCGAGTTACAATGAGCAGTTCTTC. Its protein is CASSQGLASYNEQFF. The chain is built from TRBV14 and TRBJ2-1, with 8 nucleotides matching TRBD2. This CDR3 is built from 15 residues. Trimming cost V 1 base and J 4 bases; bases outside gene matches: 3. Germline values: CDR1 SGHDN, CDR2 FVKESK.

The V call is TRBV9, the J call TRBJ2-1, with D unclear. Trimming took 3 bases from V and 0 from J, leaving 10 bases between them. Germline CDR1 reads SGDLS; CDR2 reads YYNGEE. CDR3 length: 15 residues. The CDR3 nucleotides read TGTGCCAGCAGCGGATACAAGAGCTCCTACAATGAGCAGTTCTTC. Translating it yields CASSGYKSSYNEQFF.

The chain has TRBV7-9 and TRBJ2-7; 7 nucleotides line up with TRBD2. Germline V gene lookup returns CDR1 SEHNR and CDR2 FQNEAQ (reference sequence). Trimming removed 5 bases from V and 3 bases from J; junction bases left unmatched: 7. The CDR3 runs to 14 residues. DNA of the CDR3: TGTGCCAGCAGCCCTTCTAGCGGTAGCTACGAGCAGTACTTC. This translates into CASSPSSGSYEQYF.

The J gene is TRBJ2-7, the V gene TRBV6-5; a possible D gene is TRBD1 (6 bases). Trimming cost V 6 bases and J 3 bases, with 18 bases left between them. Per germline, CDR1 MNHEY and CDR2 SVGAGI. The CDR3 sequence is 15 residues long. The CDR3 DNA is TGTGCCAGCAGACCGATAGGGGGTCGGGTCTACGAGCAGTACTTC. It yields the protein CASRPIGGRVYEQYF.

V and J are TRBV29-1 and TRBJ2-1, with 8 bases aligning to TRBD2. Trimming took 4 bases from V and 7 from J; bases not matched to a gene: 9. The CDR3 loop spans 14 amino acids. CDR1 and CDR2 from the germline V gene are SQVTM and ANQGSEA. CDR3 bases: TGCAGCGTTGCGTCCGGGGGGGGCTGGAATGAGCAGTTCTTC. This gives the protein CSVASGGGWNEQFF.

The rearrangement uses TRBV30 and TRBJ2-1; D is unclear. The length of the CDR3 is 11 residues. Deletions cut 2 bases from V and 2 bases from J, with 1 base between. Germline CDR1 reads GTSNPN; CDR2 reads SVGIG (reference sequence). The CDR3 here is CAWSPYNEQFF. For the CDR3, the DNA is TGTGCCTGGAGTCCCTACAATGAGCAGTTCTTC.

The chain joins TRBV11-2 to TRBJ2-3; D is possibly TRBD2 (6 bases). Trimming shortened V by 2 bases and J by 0 bases, and 12 bases separated the two germline ends. The CDR3 runs 16 residues. Per germline, CDR1 SGHAT and CDR2 FQNNGV. CDR3 nucleotide sequence: TGTGCCAGCAGCTTATTAGGCGGGACTAGCACAGATACGCAGTATTTT. It specifies CASSLLGGTSTDTQYF.

The chain couples TRBV5-1 to TRBJ1-3; D ambiguous. V lost 0 bases to trimming and J lost 0 bases, with 7 bases between them. The V gene's germline CDR1 is SGHRS and CDR2 YFSETQ. The length of the CDR3 is 15 residues. The CDR3 DNA follows: TGCGCCAGCAGCTTGGAAGGCAGCTCTGGAAACACCATATATTTT. The encoded protein is CASSLEGSSGNTIYF.

This clonotype appeared once. The gene calls are TRBV7-2 and TRBJ2-1; 12 bases agree with TRBD2. CDR3 length equals 15 residues. V dropped 4 bases and J dropped 6; count of bases not matched to a gene: 4. Germline V gene data show CDR1 as SGHTA and CDR2 as FQGNSA. CDR3: CASSSSGRAGNEQFF. The CDR3 DNA reads TGTGCCAGCAGCTCTAGCGGGAGGGCGGGCAATGAGCAGTTCTTC. The whole variable domain, remainder taken from reference TRBV7-2 and TRBJ2-1, is GAGVSQSPSNKVTEKGKDVELRCDPISGHTALYWYRQSLGQGLEFLIYFQGNSAPDKSGLPSDRFSAERTGGSVSTLTIQRTQQEDSAVYLCASSSSGRAGNEQFFGPGTRLTVL.

This chain links TRBV9 with TRBJ2-1; TRBD2 matches at 7 bases. The V segment lost 0 bases and the J segment 4 bases; nucleotides outside the gene matches: 7. CDR1 is SGDLS and CDR2 is YYNGEE in the germline V gene. The CDR3 spans 16 residues. The CDR3: CASSVAREGPYNEQFF. CDR3 sequence (DNA): TGTGCCAGCAGCGTAGCCAGGGAGGGCCCTTACAATGAGCAGTTCTTC. The full variable domain, in which reference TRBV9 and TRBJ2-1 provide the parts outside the CDR3, is DSGVTQTPKHLITATGQRVTLRCSPRSGDLSVYWYQQSLDQGLQFLIQYYNGEERAKGNILERFSAQQFPDLHSELNLSSLELGDSALYFCASSVAREGPYNEQFFGPGTRLTVL.

The chain employs TRBV20-1 and TRBJ2-2; unclear D gene. CDR1 and CDR2 from the germline V gene are DFQATT and SNEGSKA (reference sequence). V was trimmed by 0 bases and J by 1 base, leaving 6 bases between them. CDR3 length equals 14 residues. CDR3 DNA: TGCAGTGCTAGAGATTCGGAGAACACCGGGGAGCTGTTTTTT. This translates into CSARDSENTGELFF.

The chain recombines TRBV4-3 with TRBJ2-3; TRBD2 matches 8 bases. The CDR3 is made up of 16 amino acids. Germline V gives CDR1 LGHNA, CDR2 YSLEER. Trimming removed 0 bases from V and 5 bases from J; junction bases left unmatched: 7. The DNA for the CDR3 is TGCGCCAGCAGCCAAGATTCGGGAGGGCCTGTAGATACGCAGTATTTT. Translation gives CASSQDSGGPVDTQYF.

The chain recombines TRBV2 with TRBJ2-6; D possibly corresponds to TRBD1 (5 bases). This CDR3 has 18 amino acids. V shed 6 bases and J shed 4 bases, with 22 bases lying between them. The germline CDR1 and CDR2 sequences are SNHLY and FYNNEI. CDR3 coding DNA: TGTGCCAGCAGACCCTCGGCAGGGAAATGGGTCGGGGCCAACGTCCTGACTTTC. The encoded protein is CASRPSAGKWVGANVLTF.